A selection of T cell receptor beta chains follows, all from one sample in a study of neoadjuvant anti-PD-1 for oral cavity cancer. Libraries were prepared by immunoSEQ multiplex PCR; TCRdb keeps only in-frame clonotypes and omits some of them. This sample has more than 7,500 clones, with around 53% found just once. Sequences were derived from tumor tissue, sampled before nivolumab (anti-PD-1) treatment. All receptors come from a person between 40 and 85 years old with oral cavity squamous cell carcinoma. Both conserved end residues are part of each CDR3. D genes are given only for firm matches. Expanded clones are given a class, and other clones once, few, many or no size at all.

D gene	CDR3 length	clone size	V gene	J gene	CDR3 protein	CDR3 DNA
TRBD2	18	NA	TRBV14	TRBJ2-2	CASSQDRTSGRRTGELFF	TGTGCCAGCAGCCAAGATAGGACTAGCGGGAGGAGGACCGGGGAGCTGTTTTTT
NA	16	NA	TRBV7-9	TRBJ1-4	CASSLEGLRGDEKLFF	TGTGCCAGCAGCTTAGAAGGTCTCAGAGGGGATGAAAAACTGTTTTTT
NA	17	NA	TRBV10-1	TRBJ2-7	CASSENPRIPFSYEQYF	TGCGCCAGCAGTGAGAATCCCCGAATACCCTTCTCCTACGAGCAGTACTTC
NA	16	NA	TRBV4-1	TRBJ2-3	CASSQVATAGGDTQYF	TGCGCCAGCAGCCAAGTAGCGACCGCTGGGGGAGATACGCAGTATTTT
TRBD1	16	NA	TRBV28	TRBJ1-5	CASSYTEGAWNQPQHF	TGTGCCAGCAGTTATACGGAGGGGGCCTGGAATCAGCCCCAGCATTTT
NA	18	few	TRBV27	TRBJ2-6	CASRQIRGSSSGANVLTF	TGTGCCAGCAGGCAGATCAGGGGTTCGAGCTCTGGGGCCAACGTCCTGACTTTC
NA	14	NA	TRBV5-1	TRBJ2-7	CASSLDRLAYEQYF	TGCGCCAGCAGCTTAGACAGGTTAGCCTACGAGCAGTACTTC
NA	14	NA	TRBV7-8	TRBJ2-7	CASSSKDFTYEQYF	TGTGCCAGCAGCTCAAAGGACTTTACCTACGAGCAGTACTTC
NA	14	medium-sized	TRBV5-1	TRBJ1-1	CASRGGAMDGEAFF	TGCGCCAGCCGGGGGGGAGCCATGGATGGTGAAGCTTTCTTT
TRBD2	17	NA	TRBV7-9	TRBJ2-2	CASSLGSTSANTGELFF	TGTGCCAGCAGCTTAGGGAGTACTAGCGCAAACACCGGGGAGCTGTTTTTT
NA	14	NA	TRBV7-2	TRBJ2-1	CASSLWGANNEQFF	TGTGCCAGCAGCTTATGGGGGGCCAACAATGAGCAGTTCTTC
TRBD2	17	NA	TRBV27	TRBJ2-3	CASSSRGLAGGQDTQYF	TGTGCCAGCAGTTCAAGGGGACTAGCGGGAGGACAAGATACGCAGTATTTT
NA	17	NA	TRBV11-2	TRBJ2-3	CASSCRHPKSWTDTQYF	TGTGCCAGCAGCTGTAGGCACCCCAAGTCTTGGACAGATACGCAGTATTTT
NA	17	medium-sized	TRBV6-1	TRBJ1-5	CASSGAQGENSNQPQHF	TGTGCCAGCAGTGGGGCACAGGGAGAGAATAGCAATCAGCCCCAGCATTTT